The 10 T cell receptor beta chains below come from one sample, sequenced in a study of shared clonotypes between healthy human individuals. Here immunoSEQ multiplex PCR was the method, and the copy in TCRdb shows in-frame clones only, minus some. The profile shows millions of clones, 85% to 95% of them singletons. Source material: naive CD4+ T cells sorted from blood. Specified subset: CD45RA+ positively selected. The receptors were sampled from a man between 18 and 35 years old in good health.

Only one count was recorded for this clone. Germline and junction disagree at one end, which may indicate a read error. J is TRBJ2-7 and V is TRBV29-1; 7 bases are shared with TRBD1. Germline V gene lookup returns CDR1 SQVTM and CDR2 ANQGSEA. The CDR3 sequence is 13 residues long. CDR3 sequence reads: CSVEGQAGYEQYF. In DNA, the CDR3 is TGCAGCGTCGAAGGACAGGCGGGCTACGAGCAGTACTTC.

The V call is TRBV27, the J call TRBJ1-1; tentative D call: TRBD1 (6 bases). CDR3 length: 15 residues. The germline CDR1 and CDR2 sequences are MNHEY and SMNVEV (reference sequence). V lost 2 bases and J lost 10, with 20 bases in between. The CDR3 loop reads CASSLNFGGPAAAFF. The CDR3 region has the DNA TGTGCCAGCAGTTTAAATTTCGGGGGGCCGGCTGCAGCTTTCTTT.

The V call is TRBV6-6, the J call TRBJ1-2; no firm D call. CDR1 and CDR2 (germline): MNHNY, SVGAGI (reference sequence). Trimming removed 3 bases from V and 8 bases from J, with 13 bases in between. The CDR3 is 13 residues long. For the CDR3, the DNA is TGTGCCAGCAGTTATATGGGCCGCCGGGGCTACACCTTC. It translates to CASSYMGRRGYTF.

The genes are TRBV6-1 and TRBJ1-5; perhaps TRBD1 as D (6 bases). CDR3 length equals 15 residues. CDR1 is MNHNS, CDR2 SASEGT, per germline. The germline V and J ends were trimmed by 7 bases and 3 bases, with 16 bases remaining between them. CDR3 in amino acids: CASIPTGTLNQPQHF. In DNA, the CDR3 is TGTGCCAGCATCCCCACAGGGACTCTCAATCAGCCCCAGCATTTT.

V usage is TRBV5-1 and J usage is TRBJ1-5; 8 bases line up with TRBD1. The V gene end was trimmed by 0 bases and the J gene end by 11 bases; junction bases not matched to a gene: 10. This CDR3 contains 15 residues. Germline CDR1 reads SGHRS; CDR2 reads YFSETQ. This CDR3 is CASSLAPGQGNAQHF. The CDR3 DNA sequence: TGCGCCAGCAGCTTGGCGCCAGGACAGGGTAATGCCCAGCATTTT. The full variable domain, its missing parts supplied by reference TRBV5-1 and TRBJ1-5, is KAGVTQTPRYLIKTRGQQVTLSCSPISGHRSVSWYQQTPGQGLQFLFEYFSETQRNKGNFPGRFSGRQFSNSRSEMNVSTLELGDSALYLCASSLAPGQGNAQHFGDGTRLSIL.

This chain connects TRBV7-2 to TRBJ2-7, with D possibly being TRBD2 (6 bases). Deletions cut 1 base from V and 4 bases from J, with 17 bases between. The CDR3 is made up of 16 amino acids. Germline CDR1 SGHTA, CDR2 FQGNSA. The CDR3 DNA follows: TGTGCCAGCAGCTTAGTAGCGGAGACCACCTTTTACGAGCAGTACTTC. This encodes CASSLVAETTFYEQYF.

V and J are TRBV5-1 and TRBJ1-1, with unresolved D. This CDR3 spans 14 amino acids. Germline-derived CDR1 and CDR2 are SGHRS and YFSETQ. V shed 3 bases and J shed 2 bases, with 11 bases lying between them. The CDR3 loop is CASSSTVINTEAFF. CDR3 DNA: TGCGCCAGCAGCTCAACAGTCATAAACACTGAAGCTTTCTTT.

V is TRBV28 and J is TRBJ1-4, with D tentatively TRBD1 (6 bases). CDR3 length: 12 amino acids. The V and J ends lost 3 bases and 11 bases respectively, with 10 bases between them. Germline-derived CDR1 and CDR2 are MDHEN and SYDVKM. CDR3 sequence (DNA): TGTGCCAGCAGTTTGACAGGCCGCAAACTGTTTTTT. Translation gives CASSLTGRKLFF. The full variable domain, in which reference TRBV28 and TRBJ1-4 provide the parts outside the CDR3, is DVKVTQSSRYLVKRTGEKVFLECVQDMDHENMFWYRQDPGLGLRLIYFSYDVKMKEKGDIPEGYSVSREKKERFSLILESASTNQTSMYLCASSLTGRKLFFGSGTQLSVL.

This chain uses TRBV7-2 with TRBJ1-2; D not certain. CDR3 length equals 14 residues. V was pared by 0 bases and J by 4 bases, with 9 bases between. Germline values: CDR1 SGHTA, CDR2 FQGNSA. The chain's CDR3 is CASSLANSFYGYTF. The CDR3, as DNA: TGTGCCAGCAGCTTAGCGAACAGTTTCTATGGCTACACCTTC.

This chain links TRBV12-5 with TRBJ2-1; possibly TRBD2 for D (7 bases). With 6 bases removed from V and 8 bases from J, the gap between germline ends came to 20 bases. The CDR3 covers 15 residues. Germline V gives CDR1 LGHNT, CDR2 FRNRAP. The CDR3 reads CASGHPKGGSDEQFF. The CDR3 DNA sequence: TGTGCTAGTGGACATCCAAAGGGGGGGAGCGATGAGCAGTTCTTC.